This TCR beta chain was identified during a study of graft-versus-host responses after intestinal transplantation. Sequenced by immunoSEQ multiplex PCR; TCRdb stores in-frame clones only, minus some. This sample yields more than 85,000 clones, of which roughly 80% are seen a single time; about 0.8% belongs to the top ten. There are 15 residues in the CDR3. Trimming stripped 5 bases from V and 6 bases from J, with 16 bases between. Germline V gene data show CDR1 as SGHVS and CDR2 as FQNEAQ. This clone appeared a single time. The antigen remains unidentified. The V gene is TRBV7-8, the J gene TRBJ2-2, with D unresolved. The sequence came from a human donor who received an intestinal transplant. Here the sequenced sample was unstimulated CD4+ T cells sorted from spleen or lymph node cells, taken before intestinal transplant. The CDR3 sequence is CASSPAGGFAGELFF. CDR3 coding DNA: TGTGCCAGCAGCCCCGCCGGTGGTTTCGCCGGGGAGCTGTTTTTT.